This T cell receptor (gamma chain) was captured in a study of gamma-delta chains in newborns, infants, children. Germline V gives CDR1 EGSNGY, CDR2 YDSYNSKV. The V and J ends lost 0 bases and 2 bases, in that order; junction bases with no gene match: 6. The CDR3 consists of 16 residues. TCRdb reran clone calling via CATT on the reads. This sample has about 2,700 gamma-chain clones, with under 30% found just once. Notes on this clone: A much larger clonotype is one base distant, so this may be a read error. The same CDR3 can be traced to other DNA sequences in this sample.

The sequenced sample was blood. J is TRGJP2 and V is TRGV2. The clonotype comes from a child who was a newborn, infant or young child, either healthy, febrile or measles-vaccinated (not recorded which). CDR3 nucleotide sequence: TGTGCCACCTGGGACGGGCAAGGCAGTAGTGATTGGATCAAGACGTTT. Its protein is CATWDGQGSSDWIKTF.